This TCR beta chain came from a study of cytotoxic CD8 clonotypes in ibrutinib-treated CLL (dated by TCRdb to 2020 to 2022). For the study in its entirety: The cohort had about a dozen relapsed/refractory and under 16 treatment-naive patients; roughly 18 were IGHV unmutated. Every remission and progressive disease sample was obtained while ibrutinib was still being received by the patients. The response samples were drawn at a median of approximately 12 months into treatment, with a range of about 6 to 40 months. Of the 90 or so participants in the trial, 26 had longitudinal samples available. Cryopreserved peripheral blood mononuclear cells were obtained prior to treatment, at the time of response, and at either disease progression or sustained remission. Partial responses were observed in some 24 patients and complete responses in 2; after a median follow-up of around 64 months, remission was maintained in approximately 14 patients and progression was observed in some twelve. Samples averaged approximately 260,000 productive templates and 94,082 productive rearrangements. Overall study outcomes, separate from this receptor: At baseline, clonality was higher than in age-matched healthy donors and showed a strong correlation with circulating CD8+ T-cell counts. Clonality rose at ibrutinib response, remained stable during sustained remission, and dropped back toward baseline at progression. Public clonotypes were rare and either contracted or stayed stable during treatment, and the rise in clonality at ibrutinib response reflected the expansion of private clonotypes. Sustained-remission and progressing patients did not have matched sampling times, and lymph node repertoires were not examined.

The goal of deep resolution MiSeq sequencing was a depth between 1 in 1 million and 1 in 200,000 T cells, and coverage averaged 10x per clonotype. The immunoSEQ hsTCRB Kit was used to generate the TCR beta libraries. Processing in the source paper ran as follows. ImmunoSEQ Data Assistant and ImmunoSEQ Analyzer were used for data analysis, and V, D and J genes were assigned according to IMGT definitions. Clonality, with values ranging from 0 to 1, was calculated as one minus the normalized Shannon entropy of productive rearrangement frequencies. Only overrepresented clonotypes making up at least 0.05% of each patient's repertoire were included in the public clonotype analysis. Approximately 12 repertoires from age-matched healthy donors, obtained from immuneACCESS, served as clonality controls. Imported from immuneACCESS, the table was reduced by TCRdb to in-frame sequences with V and J called. These copies leave out some clones; in studies compared against another copy, an unresolved V gene accounts for under half, and the cause of the remainder is not known. From that table come the V and J calls and clone size; the DNA was used to work out D and trimming. In all, the sample holds about 200,000 clones, and approximately 68% of those were seen once. The top ten clonotypes cover under 15% of the sample.

The time point label of this sample denotes: roughly 23 months on ibrutinib. For TCR beta library preparation, approximately 1.8 micrograms of genomic DNA was extracted from cryopreserved PBMCs. Longitudinal blood samples from CLL patients on ibrutinib monotherapy underwent high-throughput TCR beta sequencing. Patients were enrolled in a phase 2 open-label single-center ibrutinib monotherapy trial. From a lookup of the germline V gene, CDR1 and CDR2 are SNHLY and FYNNEI. The CDR3 numbers 14 residues from cysteine through phenylalanine. The kept DNA is CDR3 alone, 42 bases in frame from the first base. The junction shows trimming of 6 bases on V and 6 bases on J, and the gene matches do not reach 3 bases of it. Of note for this clone: What this receptor recognizes is not known. Base qualities were left out, and no much larger clone turns up one base away.

The TCR comes from a human donor with chronic lymphocytic leukemia. This specimen was PBMCs, taken after 24 months of ibrutinib treatment. The sequence joins TRBV2 to TRBJ1-5; 12 junctional bases match TRBD1. The CDR3 reads as follows: CASRGTGGGQPQHF. The bases read TGTGCCAGCAGGGGGACAGGGGGCGGTCAGCCCCAGCATTTT.